The 11 T cell receptor beta chains below were found in one sample sequenced in a study of blood T cell repertoires in COVID-19. This table comes from immunoSEQ multiplex PCR, and its TCRdb copy is limited to in-frame clones, with some not included. Seen here are about 230,000 clones, more than 65% observed once, and the top ten hold less than 5.5%. The sample taken for sequencing was peripheral blood. These receptors were taken from a man aged 45-60 years with active or convalescent COVID-19.

V gene TRBV18 combines with J gene TRBJ2-1; 7 positions agree with TRBD1. Germline V gives CDR1 KGHSH, CDR2 LQKENI. CDR3 size: 17 residues. V was clipped by 3 bases and J by 4 bases; unmatched bases: 12. Here the CDR3 DNA reads TGTGCCAGCTCACCCCTCCCCACAGGGGTGACTTACAATGAGCAGTTCTTC. This sequence encodes CASSPLPTGVTYNEQFF.

This clone has more than one count but fewer than ten. CDR3 sequence: CASSPSGELRYGYTF. CDR3 DNA: TGTGCCAGCAGCCCCTCGGGGGAGTTGAGGTATGGCTACACCTTC. The V and J genes are TRBV7-3 and TRBJ1-2; a possible D gene is TRBD1 (5 bases). Trimming pared 5 bases from V and 5 bases from J, leaving 18 bases between. CDR1 and CDR2 from the germline V gene are SGHTA and FQGTGA. CDR3 length: 15 residues.

V usage is TRBV5-4 and J usage is TRBJ1-2; 9 bases match TRBD1. The V gene's germline CDR1 is SGHNT and CDR2 YYREEE (reference sequence). V shed 5 bases and J 4 bases; nucleotides not matched to a gene: 6. This CDR3 spans 14 amino acids. This CDR3 reads CASSWDRAGYGYTF. CDR3 nucleotides: TGTGCCAGCAGTTGGGACAGGGCGGGCTATGGCTACACCTTC.

CDR3 loop: CASSYPGGVLFF. In DNA form, the CDR3 reads TGTGCCAGCAGTTATCCGGGAGGCGTGCTGTTTTTT. V and J are TRBV6-5 and TRBJ2-2, with 7 bases aligning to TRBD2. Per germline, CDR1 MNHEY and CDR2 SVGAGI. V trimming: 3 bases; J trimming: 13 bases; junction bases outside the gene matches: 5. The CDR3 is made up of 12 amino acids.

J is TRBJ2-5 and V is TRBV9, with 10 bases that match TRBD2. The CDR3 has 15 residues. The junction had 4 bases not matched to a gene; V was cut back by 0 bases and J by 5 bases. Germline loops: CDR1 SGDLS, CDR2 YYNGEE. This CDR3 reads CASSVGSGGAETQYF. The CDR3 nucleotides read TGTGCCAGCAGCGTAGGGAGCGGGGGGGCCGAGACCCAGTACTTC.

This clone was detected only a few times. The rearrangement uses TRBV27 and TRBJ1-1; no clear D. CDR1 is MNHEY, CDR2 SMNVEV, per germline (reference sequence). V lost 0 bases to trimming and J lost 3 bases, with 5 bases between them. The CDR3 is 13 amino acids. The CDR3 DNA sequence: TGTGCCAGCAGTTTATCTCGGTACACTGAAGCTTTCTTT. Amino acids: CASSLSRYTEAFF.

This clone has a single count. The chain carries TRBV4-1 and TRBJ1-4; tentatively, D is TRBD1 (6 bases). With 1 base removed from V and 3 bases from J, the gap between germline ends came to 9 bases. The length of the CDR3 is 15 residues. CDR1 and CDR2 from the germline V gene are MGHRA and YSYEKL. CDR3 nucleotides: TGCGCCAGCAGCCAAGTCGCAGGGGCTAATGAAAAACTGTTTTTT. This encodes CASSQVAGANEKLFF.

This sequence joins TRBV5-6 and TRBJ2-2; TRBD1 might be the D (5 bases). This CDR3 is built from 15 residues. Between the trimmed V and J ends, which lost 4 bases and 7 bases, there was a span of 17 bases. Germline V gene lookup returns CDR1 SGHDT and CDR2 YYEEEE. CDR3 DNA: TGTGCCAGCAGCCCCCCAGGGCGAGCTGTCGGGGAGCTGTTTTTT. As protein: CASSPPGRAVGELFF.

The V and J genes are TRBV30 and TRBJ2-2; D is uncertain. The CDR3 has 13 amino acids. V shed 3 bases and J shed 0 bases, with 5 bases lying between them. Per germline, CDR1 GTSNPN and CDR2 SVGIG (reference sequence). CDR3 region: CAWRSPNTGELFF. In DNA form, the CDR3 reads TGTGCCTGGAGGAGTCCGAACACCGGGGAGCTGTTTTTT.

V and J are TRBV25-1 and TRBJ1-1, with TRBD1 as a possible D gene (6 bases). Trimming cost V 3 bases and J 3 bases, with 20 bases left between them. The V gene's germline CDR1 is MGHDK and CDR2 SYGVNS. This CDR3 is 17 amino acids long. CDR3 nucleotide sequence: TGTGCCAGCAGTGATTTTCGATTGGGGGCGGGGGACACTGAAGCTTTCTTT. This codes for CASSDFRLGAGDTEAFF.

This chain joins TRBV7-2 and TRBJ1-6, with 8 bases fitting TRBD1. The CDR3 extends over 14 amino acids. CDR1 and CDR2 (germline): SGHTA, FQGNSA. J gave up 10 bases and V 2 bases, and 4 bases lay outside the gene matches. The CDR3 sequence is CASSLTDRDSPLHF. CDR3 DNA: TGTGCCAGCAGCTTAACGGACAGGGACTCACCCCTCCACTTT.